A single sample gave rise to the 18 T cell receptor beta chains below, sequenced in a study of T-cell reconstitution after alpha-beta-depleted transplantation in children. The TCRbeta library incorporated unique molecular identifiers. TCRdb used MiXCR to reprocess the PCR reads, holding one entry per CDR3 protein. The sample lists about 900,000 distinct CDR3 sequences; 25% to 35% were seen once. The source material was PBMCs, mostly from graft donor cells, sampled 360 days after TCRalphabeta/CD19-depleted stem cell transplant. The receptors were sampled from a boy in the first two years of life who had a stem cell transplant for SCID, so the T cells may come from the graft donor.

This chain connects TRBV12-3 or TRBV12-4 to TRBJ2-3, with 8 bases identical to TRBD1. The junction had 10 bases not matched to a gene; V was cut back by 8 bases and J by 3 bases. This CDR3 spans 15 amino acids. The CDR3 protein is CASQRRTGLTDTQYF. CDR3 sequence (DNA): TGTGCCAGCCAGAGAAGGACAGGGTTGACAGATACGCAGTATTTT.

The chain joins TRBV20-1 to TRBJ2-1; 12 bases fit TRBD2. The V gene's germline CDR1 is DFQATT and CDR2 SNEGSKA (reference sequence). CDR3 length: 13 residues. CDR3 in amino acids: CTTSGGLDDEQFF. The CDR3, as DNA: TGCACCACTAGCGGGGGGCTAGACGATGAGCAGTTCTTC.

The chain couples TRBV4-2 to TRBJ1-1, with D perhaps TRBD1 (6 bases). V was trimmed by 1 base and J by 0 bases, leaving 15 bases between them. The CDR3 loop spans 17 amino acids. From germline, CDR1 is LGHNA and CDR2 YNFKEQ. The CDR3, as DNA: TGTGCCAGCAGCCAAGCCAGGGGACCTAATATGAACACTGAAGCTTTCTTT. Its protein product is CASSQARGPNMNTEAFF.

V usage is TRBV4-3 and J usage is TRBJ2-5; either TRBD1 or TRBD2 may fit D (5 bases each). Between the trimmed V and J ends, which lost 0 bases and 5 bases, there was a span of 7 bases. The CDR3 spans 13 residues. Germline lookup yields CDR1 LGHNA and CDR2 YSLEER. In DNA, the CDR3 is TGCGCCAGCAGCCAAGATGAGGGGGAGACCCAGTACTTC. Protein: CASSQDEGETQYF.

This clonotype was detected only a few times. The genes are TRBV29-1 and TRBJ2-5; 9 bases align to TRBD1. Germline V gene sequence: CDR1 SQVTM, CDR2 ANQGSEA. The CDR3 is 15 amino acids. V lost 3 bases and J lost 4; bases outside the gene matches: 9. The CDR3 nucleotides read TGCAGCGTTGATACCCGGGACAGGGCTTCAGAGACCCAGTACTTC. Its protein is CSVDTRDRASETQYF. The whole variable domain, remainder taken from reference TRBV29-1 and TRBJ2-5, is SAVISQKPSRDICQRGTSLTIQCQVDSQVTMMFWYRQQPGQSLTLIATANQGSEATYESGFVIDKFPISRPNLTFSTLTVSNMSPEDSSIYLCSVDTRDRASETQYFGPGTRLLVL.

This clonotype has more than one count but fewer than ten. The chain recombines TRBV20-1 with TRBJ2-7; 8 nucleotides align to TRBD1. Germline CDR1 DFQATT, CDR2 SNEGSKA (reference sequence). V shed 3 bases and J 4 bases; nucleotides not matched to a gene: 8. This CDR3 contains 14 residues. This CDR3 reads CSASSGQGGYEQYF. The CDR3 region has the DNA TGCAGTGCTAGTTCAGGACAGGGAGGATACGAGCAGTACTTC.

This chain uses TRBV7-2 with TRBJ2-6; the D gene is possibly TRBD1 (5 bases). Deletions cut 1 base from V and 1 base from J, with 11 bases between. Germline CDR1 and CDR2: SGHTA and FQGNSA. The CDR3 length is 17 residues. CDR3 sequence (DNA): TGTGCCAGCAGCTTAGTAGGGGTTACATCTGGGGCCAACGTCCTGACTTTC. It specifies CASSLVGVTSGANVLTF.

This clonotype was observed a handful of times. The CDR3 DNA sequence: TGTGCCAGCACCGTAGCCGGGGGGCCCTTACCCTACAATGAGCAGTTCTTC. Translation: CASTVAGGPLPYNEQFF. J is TRBJ2-1 and V is TRBV12-3 or TRBV12-4; D is perhaps TRBD2 (7 bases). With 7 bases removed from V and 2 bases from J, the gap between germline ends came to 21 bases. The length of the CDR3 is 17 residues.

CDR3 nucleotide sequence: TGTGCCAGCAGTACCCGAGAGGTCACTGAAGCTTTCTTT. It is translated as CASSTREVTEAFF. The rearrangement uses TRBV7-9 and TRBJ1-1; the D is unclear. The germline V and J ends were trimmed by 6 bases and 4 bases, with 12 bases remaining between them. From germline, CDR1 is SEHNR and CDR2 FQNEAQ (reference sequence). This CDR3 spans 13 amino acids.

This clonotype was seen a handful of times. The chain links TRBV6-5 to TRBJ2-7; possibly TRBD2 for D (5 bases). CDR1 is MNHEY, CDR2 SVGAGI, per germline. V gave up 7 bases and J gave up 6 bases, with 13 bases separating them. The CDR3 covers 12 residues. The CDR3 sequence is CASTSGFLEQYF. The CDR3 DNA is TGTGCCAGCACCAGCGGTTTCCTCGAGCAGTACTTC.

The CDR3 here is CASSRQGIHNEQFF. CDR3 nucleotides: TGTGCCAGCAGTCGACAGGGGATACACAATGAGCAGTTCTTC. This rearrangement joins TRBV6-1 to TRBJ2-1, with 8 bases aligning to TRBD1. The CDR3 runs 14 residues. From germline, CDR1 is MNHNS and CDR2 SASEGT. V shed 5 bases and J 5 bases; nucleotides not matched to a gene: 5.

This clonotype was recorded a few times. The DNA of the CDR3 is TGTGCCAGCAGTTTAAAGGGGGGCGCGGTATATGAGCAGTTCTTC. This translates into CASSLKGGAVYEQFF. This chain connects TRBV28 to TRBJ2-1; possibly TRBD1 or TRBD2 for D (6 bases each). The CDR3 extends over 15 amino acids. Trimming left V 2 bases short and J 8 bases short, with 16 bases between. CDR1 and CDR2 (germline): MDHEN, SYDVKM.

The gene calls are TRBV10-3 and TRBJ2-7; 8 nucleotides line up with TRBD1. This CDR3 spans 17 amino acids. V lost 2 bases, J lost 5 bases, and 14 bases stayed unmatched. Germline lookup yields CDR1 ENHRY and CDR2 SYGVKD. CDR3 protein: CAISERGQARIIDEQYF. CDR3 coding DNA: TGTGCCATCAGTGAGCGGGGACAGGCAAGAATAATCGACGAGCAGTACTTC.

This clonotype showed up just a few times. The V call is TRBV10-3, the J call TRBJ2-5, with D uncertain. The CDR3 consists of 15 residues. Germline CDR1 reads ENHRY; CDR2 reads SYGVKD. The V end lost 3 bases, the J end lost 3 bases, and 14 bases lay between the germline ends. The CDR3 coding sequence is TGTGCCATCAGTGACCCCCTATTGACGGAAGAGACCCAGTACTTC. This sequence encodes CAISDPLLTEETQYF.

The chain couples TRBV4-2 to TRBJ2-1; the match to TRBD2 covers 9 bases. The CDR3 has 15 residues. V was clipped by 5 bases and J by 8 bases; unmatched bases: 10. Germline V lookup: CDR1 LGHNA, CDR2 YNFKEQ. The CDR3 protein is CASSLAGAPGDEQFF. As DNA, the CDR3 is TGTGCCAGCAGCTTAGCGGGGGCCCCCGGGGATGAGCAGTTCTTC.

This clonotype was counted a few times. In DNA form, the CDR3 reads TGCAGTGCTAGTATTCCGGGACTCCGCTCCTACGAGCAGTACTTC. Its translation is CSASIPGLRSYEQYF. This rearrangement joins TRBV20-1 to TRBJ2-7; weak D call: TRBD2 (6 bases). Germline-derived CDR1 and CDR2 are DFQATT and SNEGSKA (reference sequence). The CDR3 is 15 residues long. Deletions cut 3 bases from V and 0 bases from J, with 15 bases between.

The chain uses TRBV12-3 or TRBV12-4 and TRBJ2-5; D uncertain. The V gene lost 4 bases and the J gene lost 2 bases, with 11 bases spanning the gap. This CDR3 has 14 residues. The CDR3, as DNA: TGTGCCAGCAGTTGCCCAGAAATTCAAGAGACCCAGTACTTC. It translates to CASSCPEIQETQYF.

The rearrangement uses TRBV5-6 and TRBJ2-7, with D possibly being TRBD2 (5 bases). The CDR3 has 14 residues. Between the trimmed V and J ends, which lost 4 bases and 2 bases, there was a span of 13 bases. Germline CDR1 is SGHDT and CDR2 is YYEEEE. The CDR3 coding sequence is TGTGCCAGCAGCCAATGGACTGAGACCTACGAGCAGTACTTC. It is translated as CASSQWTETYEQYF.